The 5 T cell receptor beta chains listed next were all sequenced from one sample in a study of tumor-infiltrating lymphocytes in primary liver carcinoma. Taking 20-30 mg of unsorted bulk tissue, the authors co-extracted RNA and DNA. TCR beta cDNA was prepared out of around 460 ng total RNA by means of a constant-region primer. Libraries covering TCR beta were generated through three nested multiplex PCR rounds (using a slightly modified ARM-PCR). TRBV1-TRBV30 forward primers paired with a C-beta reverse primer drove the first two PCR rounds, around 10 cycles each. TCRdb itself ran the multiplex PCR reads through MiXCR, one entry per CDR3 protein. The table records around 60,000 distinct CDR3 sequences, over 60% of them present only once. Material: liver tumor tissue from sampling region 4. Subset of the sample: tumor region T4, right-lateral pole. The receptors stem from a man aged 35 to 55 with primary liver carcinoma and hepatitis B virus infection.

Notes on this clonotype: A junction end diverges from the germline sequence, so it may reflect a read error. The chain has TRBV29-1 and TRBJ2-2; D ambiguous. Germline V gene lookup returns CDR1 SQVTM and CDR2 ANQGSEA. This CDR3 comprises 11 residues. CDR3 in amino acids: CSVPDTRELFF. CDR3 in DNA: TGCAGCGTTCCTGACACCAGGGAGCTGTTTTTT.

This clonotype showed up many times. CDR3 in DNA: TGCGCCAGCAGCTGGATCGGGGGGGAAGGGGATGGCTACACCTTC. Protein: CASSWIGGEGDGYTF. The V and J genes are TRBV5-1 and TRBJ1-2; weak D call: TRBD1 (5 bases). CDR1 and CDR2 from the germline V gene are SGHRS and YFSETQ. V lost 3 bases to trimming and J lost 6 bases, with 18 bases between them. The length of the CDR3 is 15 residues.

As to this clonotype: As the CDR3 is not closed by the conserved phenylalanine or tryptophan, this likely results from a read error. The chain couples TRBV5-6 to TRBJ1-1; D gene ambiguous. CDR1 SGHDT and CDR2 YYEEEE come from the germline V gene. Trimming removed 4 bases at V and 10 bases at J, with 26 bases between. The CDR3 extends over 16 amino acids. The CDR3 is CASSQNYPYGREGAFS. As DNA, the CDR3 is TGTGCCAGCAGCCAGAATTACCCATACGGACGGGAGGGAGCTTTCTCT.

In the case of this clonotype: Relative to the germline gene, one junction end is altered; a read error may explain this. This chain joins TRBV11-1 and TRBJ2-3; the D gene could be TRBD1 or TRBD2 (5 bases each). The germline V gene encodes CDR1 SGHAT and CDR2 FQDESV (reference sequence). The length of the CDR3 is 19 residues. CDR3 DNA: TGTGCCAGCAGCTCTGGGGGAAGCTCTGTTGGAGCCCGCACAGGTACGCGGTATTTT. Amino acid sequence: CASSSGGSSVGARTGTRYF.

To note about this clonotype: This sequence may be a read error, since a much larger clone differs from it by one base. V and J are TRBV11-1 and TRBJ2-1, with TRBD2 identical over 14 bases. The length of the CDR3 is 17 residues. Germline lookup yields CDR1 SGHAT and CDR2 FQDESV (reference sequence). This CDR3 reads CASSMGLAGEVDNERFF. The CDR3 region has the DNA TGTGCCAGTAGCATGGGACTAGCGGGAGAAGTTGACAATGAGCGGTTCTTC.